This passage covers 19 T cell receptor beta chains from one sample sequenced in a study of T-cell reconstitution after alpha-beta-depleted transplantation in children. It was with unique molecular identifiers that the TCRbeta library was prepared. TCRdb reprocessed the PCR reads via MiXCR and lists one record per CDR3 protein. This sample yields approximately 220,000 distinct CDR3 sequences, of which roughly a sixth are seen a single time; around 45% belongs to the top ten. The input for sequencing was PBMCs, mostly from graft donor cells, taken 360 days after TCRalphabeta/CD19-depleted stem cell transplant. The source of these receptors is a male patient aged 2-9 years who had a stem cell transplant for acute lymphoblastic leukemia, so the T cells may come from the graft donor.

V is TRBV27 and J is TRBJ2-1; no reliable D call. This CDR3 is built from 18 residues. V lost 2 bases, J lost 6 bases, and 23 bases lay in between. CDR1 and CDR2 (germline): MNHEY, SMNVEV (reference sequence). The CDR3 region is CASSLVSYWRLPRNEQFF. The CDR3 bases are TGTGCCAGCAGTTTAGTGTCGTATTGGCGGCTGCCTCGCAATGAGCAGTTCTTC.

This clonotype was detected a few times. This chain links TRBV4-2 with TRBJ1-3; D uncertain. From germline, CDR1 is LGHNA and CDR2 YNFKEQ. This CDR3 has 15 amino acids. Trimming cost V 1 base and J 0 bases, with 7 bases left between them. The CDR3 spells CASSQGEISGNTIYF. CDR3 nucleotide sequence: TGTGCCAGCAGCCAAGGCGAGATCTCTGGAAACACCATATATTTT.

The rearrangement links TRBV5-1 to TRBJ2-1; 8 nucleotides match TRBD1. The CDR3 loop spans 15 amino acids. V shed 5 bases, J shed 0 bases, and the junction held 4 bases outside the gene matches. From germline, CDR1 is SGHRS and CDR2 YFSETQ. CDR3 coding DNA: TGCGCCAGCAGAACCGGGACAGGCTCCTACAATGAGCAGTTCTTC. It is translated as CASRTGTGSYNEQFF. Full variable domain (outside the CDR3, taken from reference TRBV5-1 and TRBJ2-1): KAGVTQTPRYLIKTRGQQVTLSCSPISGHRSVSWYQQTPGQGLQFLFEYFSETQRNKGNFPGRFSGRQFSNSRSEMNVSTLELGDSALYLCASRTGTGSYNEQFFGPGTRLTVL.

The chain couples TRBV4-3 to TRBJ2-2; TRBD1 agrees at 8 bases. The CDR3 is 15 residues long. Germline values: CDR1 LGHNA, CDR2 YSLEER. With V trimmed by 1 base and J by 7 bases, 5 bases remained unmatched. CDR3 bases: TGCGCCAGCAGCCAAGTATTCAGGGGGCACGGGGAGCTGTTTTTT. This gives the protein CASSQVFRGHGELFF.

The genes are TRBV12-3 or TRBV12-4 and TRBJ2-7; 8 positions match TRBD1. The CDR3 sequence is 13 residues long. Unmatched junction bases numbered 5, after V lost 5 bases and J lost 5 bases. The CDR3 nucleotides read TGTGCCAGCAGTAAACAGGGGGTCCACGAGCAGTACTTC. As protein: CASSKQGVHEQYF.

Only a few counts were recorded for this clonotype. CDR3 in amino acids: CASSPGGTNTGELFF. CDR3 bases: TGCGCCAGCAGCCCAGGGGGCACGAACACCGGGGAGCTGTTTTTT. V gene TRBV5-1 combines with J gene TRBJ2-2, with 8 nucleotides matching TRBD1. V dropped 4 bases and J dropped 0; count of bases not matched to a gene: 2. The germline gives CDR1 SGHRS, CDR2 YFSETQ. The length of the CDR3 is 15 residues. Full variable domain (rest looked up from reference TRBV5-1 and TRBJ2-2): KAGVTQTPRYLIKTRGQQVTLSCSPISGHRSVSWYQQTPGQGLQFLFEYFSETQRNKGNFPGRFSGRQFSNSRSEMNVSTLELGDSALYLCASSPGGTNTGELFFGEGSRLTVL.

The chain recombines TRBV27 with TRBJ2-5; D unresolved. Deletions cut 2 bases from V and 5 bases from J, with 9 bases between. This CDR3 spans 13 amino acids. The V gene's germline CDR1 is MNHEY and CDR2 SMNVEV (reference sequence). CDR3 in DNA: TGTGCCAGCAGTTTAGGGCAGTCGGAGACCCAGTACTTC. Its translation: CASSLGQSETQYF.

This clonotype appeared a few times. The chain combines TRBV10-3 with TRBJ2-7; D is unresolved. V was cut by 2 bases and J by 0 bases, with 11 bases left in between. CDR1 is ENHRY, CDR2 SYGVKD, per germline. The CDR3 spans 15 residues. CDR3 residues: CAISEGWKHSYEQYF. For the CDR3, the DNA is TGTGCCATCAGTGAGGGCTGGAAACACTCCTACGAGCAGTACTTC.

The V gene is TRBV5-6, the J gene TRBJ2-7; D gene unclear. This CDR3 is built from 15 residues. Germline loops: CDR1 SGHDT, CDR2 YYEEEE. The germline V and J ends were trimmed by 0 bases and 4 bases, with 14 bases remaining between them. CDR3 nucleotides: TGTGCCAGCAGCTTGGAGTTCCACCCGACATACGAGCAGTACTTC. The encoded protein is CASSLEFHPTYEQYF.

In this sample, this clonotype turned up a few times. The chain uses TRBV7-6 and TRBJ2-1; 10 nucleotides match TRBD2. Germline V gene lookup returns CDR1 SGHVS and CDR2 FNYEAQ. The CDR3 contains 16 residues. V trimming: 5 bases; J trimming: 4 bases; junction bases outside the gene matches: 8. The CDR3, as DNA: TGTGCCAGCAGCCTTGCCCCTAGCGGGGGTTACAATGAGCAGTTCTTC. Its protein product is CASSLAPSGGYNEQFF.

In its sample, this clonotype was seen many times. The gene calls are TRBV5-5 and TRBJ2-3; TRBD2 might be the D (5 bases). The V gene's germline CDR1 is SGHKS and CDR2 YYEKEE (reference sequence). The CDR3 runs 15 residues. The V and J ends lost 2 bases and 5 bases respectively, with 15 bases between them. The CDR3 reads CASSFGVLPLDTQYF. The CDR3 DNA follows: TGTGCCAGCAGCTTCGGGGTACTCCCTCTAGATACGCAGTATTTT. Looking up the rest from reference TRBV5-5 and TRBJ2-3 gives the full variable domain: DAGVTQSPTHLIKTRGQQVTLRCSPISGHKSVSWYQQVLGQGPQFIFQYYEKEERGRGNFPDRFSARQFPNYSSELNVNALLLGDSALYLCASSFGVLPLDTQYFGPGTRLTVL.

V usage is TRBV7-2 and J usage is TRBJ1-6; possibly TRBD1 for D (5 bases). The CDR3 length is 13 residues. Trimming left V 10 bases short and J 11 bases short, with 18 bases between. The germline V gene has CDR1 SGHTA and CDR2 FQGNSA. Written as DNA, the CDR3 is TGTGCCACCCGACAGCAAGAAGAACCACCCCTCCACTTT. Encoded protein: CATRQQEEPPLHF. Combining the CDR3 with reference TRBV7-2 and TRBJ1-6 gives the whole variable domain GAGVSQSPSNKVTEKGKDVELRCDPISGHTALYWYRQSLGQGLEFLIYFQGNSAPDKSGLPSDRFSAERTGGSVSTLTIQRTQQEDSAVYLCATRQQEEPPLHFGNGTRLTVT.

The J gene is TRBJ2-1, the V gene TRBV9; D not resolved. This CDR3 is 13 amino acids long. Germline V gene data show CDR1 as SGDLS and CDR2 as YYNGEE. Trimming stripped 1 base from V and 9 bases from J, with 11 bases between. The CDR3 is CASSVWHMSEQFF. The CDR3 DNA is TGTGCCAGCAGCGTATGGCACATGAGTGAGCAGTTCTTC.

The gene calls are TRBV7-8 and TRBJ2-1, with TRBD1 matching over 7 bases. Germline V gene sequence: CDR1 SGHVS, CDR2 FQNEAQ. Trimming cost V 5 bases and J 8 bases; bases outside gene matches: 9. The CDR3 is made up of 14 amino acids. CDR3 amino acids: CASSPRDSPDEQFF. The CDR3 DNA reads TGTGCCAGCAGCCCACGGGACAGCCCGGATGAGCAGTTCTTC. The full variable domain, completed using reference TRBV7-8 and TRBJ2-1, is GAGVSQSPRYKVAKRGQDVALRCDPISGHVSLFWYQQALGQGPEFLTYFQNEAQLDKSGLPSDRFFAERPEGSVSTLKIQRTQQEDSAVYLCASSPRDSPDEQFFGPGTRLTVL.

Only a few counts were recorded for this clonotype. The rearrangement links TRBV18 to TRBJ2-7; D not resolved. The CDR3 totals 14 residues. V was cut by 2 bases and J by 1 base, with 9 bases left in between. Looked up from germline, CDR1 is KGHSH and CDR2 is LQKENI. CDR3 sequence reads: CASSPIGVSYEQYF. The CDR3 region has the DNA TGTGCCAGCTCACCAATTGGAGTATCCTACGAGCAGTACTTC.

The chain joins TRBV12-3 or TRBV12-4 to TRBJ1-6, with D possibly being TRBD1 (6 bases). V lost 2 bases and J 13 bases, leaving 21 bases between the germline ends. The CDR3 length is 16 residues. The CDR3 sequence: CASSLYVGTGSSPLHF. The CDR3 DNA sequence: TGTGCCAGCAGTTTATATGTCGGAACAGGGTCAAGTCCCCTCCACTTT.

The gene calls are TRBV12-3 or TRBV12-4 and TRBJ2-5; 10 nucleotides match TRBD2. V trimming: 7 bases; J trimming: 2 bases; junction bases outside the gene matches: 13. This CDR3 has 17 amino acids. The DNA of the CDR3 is TGTGCCAGCATTCCCGAATTGGGACTAGCGAATCAAGAGACCCAGTACTTC. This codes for CASIPELGLANQETQYF.

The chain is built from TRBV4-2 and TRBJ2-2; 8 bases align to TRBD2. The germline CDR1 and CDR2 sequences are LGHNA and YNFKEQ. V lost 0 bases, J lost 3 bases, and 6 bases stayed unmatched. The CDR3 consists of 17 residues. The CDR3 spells CASSQDFAGGDTGELFF. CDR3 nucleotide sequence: TGTGCCAGCAGCCAAGATTTTGCCGGGGGGGACACCGGGGAGCTGTTTTTT.

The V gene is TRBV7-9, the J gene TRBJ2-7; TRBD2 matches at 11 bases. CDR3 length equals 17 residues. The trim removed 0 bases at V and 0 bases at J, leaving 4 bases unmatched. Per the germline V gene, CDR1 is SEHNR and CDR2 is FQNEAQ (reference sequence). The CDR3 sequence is CASSLARLAGSSYEQYF. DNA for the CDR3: TGTGCCAGCAGCTTAGCAAGACTAGCGGGGAGCTCCTACGAGCAGTACTTC.